The sample holds many counts of the clone carrying this T cell receptor beta chain. The antigen is undetermined. The CDR3 totals 12 residues. Trimming pared 0 bases from V and 6 bases from J, leaving 2 bases between. The data originate from a study of naive and memory T cell subsets. General observations from the study: Possibly reflecting memory cells re-expressing CD45RA, a few larger clonotypes occurred in naive repertoires, especially CD8.

The beta constant-region primer was an equimolar mix of two oligonucleotides covering TRBC1 and TRBC2. Nested alpha and beta constant-region primers with the SP2 primer drove four PCR rounds on ligated cDNA. TCRdb called the UMI-ligation and nested PCR reads again in MiXCR, with one record for every CDR3 protein. This sample has about 100,000 distinct CDR3 sequences, with about 14% found just once. This TCR was recovered from a human donor in good health. Sequencing used naive CD8+ T cells from blood. This chain joins TRBV12-3 or TRBV12-4 and TRBJ2-2; D is undetermined. Here the CDR3 DNA reads TGTGCCAGCAGTTTAGCCTCCGGGGAGCTGTTTTTT. This sequence encodes CASSLASGELFF.